Listed here are 21 T cell receptor beta chains from one sample, sequenced in a study of beta chain features in type 1 diabetes. cDNA synthesis used the whole RNA isolate, giving expressed TCRB sequences. The table came from immunoSEQ multiplex PCR; TCRdb's copy has only in-frame clones and leaves some out. The sample carries about 240,000 clones, about 26% recorded once. Sequenced material: central memory CD4+ T cells from blood. All receptors derive from a man aged 25-40 years in good health.

The chain recombines TRBV11-2 with TRBJ2-3; maybe TRBD2 (5 bases). This CDR3 has 16 residues. The germline V gene encodes CDR1 SGHAT and CDR2 FQNNGV. The V end was cut by 5 bases, the J end by 0 bases, with 15 bases between. The CDR3 spells CASSLNGRTSTDTQYF. The CDR3 region has the DNA TGTGCCAGCAGCCTGAATGGGCGGACTAGCACAGATACGCAGTATTTT. Together with reference TRBV11-2 and TRBJ2-3, the CDR3 gives the full variable domain: EAGVAQSPRYKIIEKRQSVAFWCNPISGHATLYWYQQILGQGPKLLIQFQNNGVVDDSQLPKDRFSAERLKGVDSTLKIQPAKLEDSAVYLCASSLNGRTSTDTQYFGPGTRLTVL.

This rearrangement joins TRBV23-1 to TRBJ1-2; 7 bases are a match to TRBD1. TRBV23-1 is assigned to the ORF class and has an uncertain function. The J segment lost 8 bases and the V segment lost 2 bases, leaving 5 bases of the junction unmatched. This CDR3 comprises 13 residues. The CDR3 nucleotides read TGCGCCAGCAGTCAAGGGGACAGCGACGGCTACACCTTC. It yields the protein CASSQGDSDGYTF.

V is TRBV11-1 and J is TRBJ2-7, with unresolved D. Trimming left V 0 bases short and J 6 bases short, with 12 bases between. The CDR3 is made up of 14 amino acids. Germline-derived CDR1 and CDR2 are SGHAT and FQDESV (reference sequence). In DNA, the CDR3 is TGTGCCAGCAGCTTAGCCTGGCAGAAAGGCGAGCAGTACTTC. Translated: CASSLAWQKGEQYF.

As for this clone: The germline gene is not matched at one end of the junction; a read error may be the cause. This chain joins TRBV9 and TRBJ2-7; D gene unclear. This CDR3 is built from 13 residues. The germline CDR1 and CDR2 sequences are SGDLS and YYNGEE. The CDR3 is CASSETASSERYF. The CDR3 bases are TGTGCCAGCAGCGAGACGGCATCCTCCGAGCGGTACTTC. Combining the CDR3 with reference TRBV9 and TRBJ2-7 gives the whole variable domain DSGVTQTPKHLITATGQRVTLRCSPRSGDLSVYWYQQSLDQGLQFLIQYYNGEERAKGNILERFSAQQFPDLHSELNLSSLELGDSALYFCASSETASSERYFGPGTRLTVT.

This clone was seen a handful of times. This chain uses TRBV7-2 with TRBJ2-5; D remains unclear. The CDR3 has 15 amino acids. Germline CDR1 reads SGHTA; CDR2 reads FQGNSA. V shed 5 bases and J shed 0 bases, with 13 bases lying between them. CDR3 amino acids: CASSPMSGYQETQYF. Here the CDR3 DNA reads TGTGCCAGCAGCCCAATGAGTGGGTACCAAGAGACCCAGTACTTC.

The CDR3 protein is CASSVEVGYNEQFF. DNA of the CDR3: TGTGCCAGCAGCGTAGAGGTGGGCTACAATGAGCAGTTCTTC. V and J are TRBV9 and TRBJ2-1; D remains unclear. The CDR3 has 14 residues. Trimming cost V 0 bases and J 3 bases, with 7 bases left between them. Germline-derived CDR1 and CDR2 are SGDLS and YYNGEE.

The chain combines TRBV4-3 with TRBJ1-5; D is uncertain. CDR1 and CDR2 (germline): LGHNA, YSLEER. V dropped 4 bases and J dropped 0 bases, with 7 bases sitting between them. This CDR3 is 14 amino acids long. The CDR3: CASSLSYSNQPQHF. The CDR3 DNA is TGCGCCAGCAGCCTCAGTTATAGCAATCAGCCCCAGCATTTT.

V usage is TRBV6-7 and J usage is TRBJ2-1, with 9 bases lining up with TRBD1. TRBV6-7 belongs to the ORF category, with a function that is uncertain. The CDR3 loop spans 14 amino acids. Unmatched junction bases numbered 9, after V lost 6 bases and J lost 9 bases. The CDR3 reads CASRPGQGGTEQFF. DNA for the CDR3: TGTGCCAGCAGGCCGGGACAGGGAGGGACTGAGCAGTTCTTC.

The CDR3 sequence is CAWSSGQAYNEQFF. The DNA for the CDR3 is TGTGCCTGGAGTTCAGGACAGGCATACAATGAGCAGTTCTTC. The V gene is TRBV30, the J gene TRBJ2-1; 7 positions match TRBD1. V shed 2 bases and J 4 bases; nucleotides not matched to a gene: 5. The CDR3 is 14 amino acids. Germline CDR1 and CDR2: GTSNPN and SVGIG (reference sequence).

V is TRBV30 and J is TRBJ1-1, with 8 bases identical to TRBD1. V was pared by 4 bases and J by 4 bases, with 5 bases of the junction left unmatched. CDR1 is GTSNPN and CDR2 is SVGIG in the germline V gene (reference sequence). The CDR3 has 13 residues. CDR3 amino acids: CAWNRQGPTEAFF. In nucleotides, the CDR3 is TGTGCCTGGAACAGACAGGGGCCCACTGAAGCTTTCTTT.

This clone was detected only a few times. The gene calls are TRBV7-2 and TRBJ2-7; D possibly corresponds to TRBD2 (5 bases). Germline CDR1 and CDR2: SGHTA and FQGNSA. The CDR3 runs 13 residues. V lost 4 bases to trimming and J lost 3 bases, with 10 bases between them. As DNA, the CDR3 is TGTGCCAGCAGCTCCGGACTCTTCTACGAGCAGTACTTC. Translated: CASSSGLFYEQYF.

The CDR3 DNA follows: TGTGCCAGCAGTCCACAGGAGGGGCTCTATGGCTACACCTTC. Amino acid sequence: CASSPQEGLYGYTF. This chain joins TRBV7-8 and TRBJ1-2, with a possible D match to TRBD1 (5 bases). Deletions cut 6 bases from V and 4 bases from J, with 15 bases between. This CDR3 is built from 14 residues. CDR1 is SGHVS and CDR2 is FQNEAQ in the germline V gene.

The chain uses TRBV30 and TRBJ1-2; 7 bases map to TRBD1. CDR3 length: 12 residues. The germline gives CDR1 GTSNPN, CDR2 SVGIG (reference sequence). The junction had 5 bases not matched to a gene; V was cut back by 2 bases and J by 8 bases. In DNA form, the CDR3 reads TGTGCCTGGAGTTCGACAGGGAGCGGCTACACCTTC. This translates into CAWSSTGSGYTF.

This clone was counted only a few times. The chain joins TRBV7-2 to TRBJ1-1; D is unresolved. With 1 base removed from V and 6 bases from J, the gap between germline ends came to 12 bases. Per germline, CDR1 SGHTA and CDR2 FQGNSA. The CDR3 has 14 amino acids. The CDR3 region has the DNA TGTGCCAGCAGCTTAGGAAGGCAGCGGGCTGAAGCTTTCTTT. This sequence encodes CASSLGRQRAEAFF.

The CDR3 sequence: CSVEEAGQVGGEAFF. The CDR3 nucleotides read TGCAGCGTTGAAGAAGCCGGACAGGTAGGGGGTGAAGCTTTCTTT. This rearrangement joins TRBV29-1 to TRBJ1-1, with 7 bases lining up with TRBD1. In germline, CDR1 is SQVTM, CDR2 ANQGSEA. V lost 0 bases, J lost 7 bases, and 11 bases stayed unmatched. The length of the CDR3 is 15 residues.

V is TRBV9 and J is TRBJ2-4; D is ambiguous. V was cut by 0 bases and J by 8 bases, with 15 bases left in between. Germline CDR1 and CDR2: SGDLS and YYNGEE. The CDR3 is 15 amino acids. The CDR3 loop reads CASSVEGLGLDIQYF. The CDR3 coding sequence is TGTGCCAGCAGCGTAGAGGGTTTAGGGCTTGACATTCAGTACTTC.

In this sample, this clone turned up a few times. This CDR3 is also generated by other DNA sequences in the sample. The CDR3 nucleotides are TGTGCCAGCAGCTTTCAAGGGACTGATGGCTACACCTTC. Encoded protein: CASSFQGTDGYTF. The rearrangement joins TRBV7-9 to TRBJ1-2; TRBD1 might be the D (5 bases). From germline, CDR1 is SEHNR and CDR2 FQNEAQ (reference sequence). The CDR3 loop spans 13 amino acids. Between the trimmed V and J ends, which lost 3 bases and 6 bases, there was a span of 11 bases.

There are a few counts of this clone. Other nucleotide sequences in the sample specify the same CDR3. This chain connects TRBV7-9 to TRBJ2-3, with D possibly matching TRBD2 (5 bases). V was shortened by 6 bases and J by 0 bases, with 10 bases between the two germline ends. Germline-derived CDR1 and CDR2 are SEHNR and FQNEAQ (reference sequence). The CDR3 runs to 14 residues. The CDR3 DNA sequence: TGTGCCAGCAGTGGCGGACTCAGCACAGATACGCAGTATTTT. It codes for CASSGGLSTDTQYF. Full variable domain (missing parts from reference TRBV7-9 and TRBJ2-3): DTGVSQNPRHKITKRGQNVTFRCDPISEHNRLYWYRQTLGQGPEFLTYFQNEAQLEKSRLLSDRFSAERPKGSFSTLEIQRTEQGDSAMYLCASSGGLSTDTQYFGPGTRLTVL.

There are a few counts of this clone. J is TRBJ1-6 and V is TRBV4-2; possible D gene TRBD1, 6 bases. V was trimmed by 0 bases and J by 8 bases, leaving 14 bases between them. Germline CDR1 reads LGHNA; CDR2 reads YNFKEQ. The CDR3 length is 16 residues. CDR3 in DNA: TGTGCCAGCAGCCAAGAAGCCGGCACAGGGTATTCACCCCTCCACTTT. This gives the protein CASSQEAGTGYSPLHF.

This chain uses TRBV6-1 with TRBJ2-5; D is unresolved. The length of the CDR3 is 14 residues. Trimming shortened V by 1 base and J by 5 bases, and 11 bases separated the two germline ends. CDR1 MNHNS and CDR2 SASEGT come from the germline V gene. The CDR3 reads CASSEEITTETQYF. The DNA of the CDR3 is TGTGCCAGCAGTGAAGAAATAACCACGGAGACCCAGTACTTC.

As to this clone: A far larger clone is one nucleotide away, so this likely arose from a read error. The chain employs TRBV4-1 and TRBJ2-7; D is perhaps TRBD2 (5 bases). The CDR3 runs 15 residues. Germline CDR1 and CDR2: MGHRA and YSYEKL. Trimming cost V 7 bases and J 2 bases, with 18 bases left between them. The CDR3 DNA follows: TGCGCCAGCAAACGCGGGCCGGGTGGGGCCTACGAGCAGTACTTC. Residues: CASKRGPGGAYEQYF.